This is a list of T cell receptor beta chains from one sample in a study of CXCR3-negative and CXCR3-positive naive CD8 T cells. One entry per CDR3 protein, without DNA, is what TCRdb gives after re-calling the 5' RACE reads. This repertoire comprises approximately 100,000 distinct CDR3 sequences; its ten largest clones make up 0.35% to 0.4%. The sequencing input was naive CXCR3+ CD8+ T cells from blood. All receptors derive from a human donor in good health. Some clones in this sample may be carry-over from other donors' samples. Both conserved end residues are part of each CDR3.

v_call	j_call	cdr3_aa
TRBV12-3/TRBV12-4	TRBJ1-4	CASSLLASTNEKLFF
TRBV2	TRBJ2-4	CASNEGPAKNIQYF
TRBV12-3/TRBV12-4	TRBJ2-7	CASRLTGYEQYF
TRBV5-1	TRBJ2-1	CASSLWRGGTVDYNEQFF
TRBV7-9	TRBJ1-4	CASSLADYNRQGWDEKLFF
TRBV5-1	TRBJ2-5	CASSLERGRKETQYF
TRBV2	TRBJ2-7	CASSEVRTGGYEQYF
TRBV7-2	TRBJ2-1	CASSVPGTGLFDEQFF
TRBV7-2	TRBJ2-1	CASSPVSGSYNEQFF
TRBV27	TRBJ2-5	CASSPFDSLETQYF
TRBV12-3/TRBV12-4	TRBJ2-7	CASSLIGSRGNEQYF
TRBV27	TRBJ2-7	CASSFVGTSGVNEQYF
TRBV7-8	TRBJ2-7	CASSISRQGAYEQYF
TRBV12-3/TRBV12-4	TRBJ1-6	CASSFSAGAGVSNSPLHF
TRBV12-3/TRBV12-4	TRBJ1-5	CASSLRHYSNQPQHF
TRBV12-3/TRBV12-4	TRBJ1-2	CASSLVRRGYTF
TRBV12-3/TRBV12-4	TRBJ2-5	CASSAPEEVTQYF
TRBV9	TRBJ2-3	CASSAGTSGFDTQYF
TRBV10-1	TRBJ2-1	CASSESSRGRSDEQFF
TRBV28	TRBJ2-1	CASSFRGRGNEQFF
TRBV9	TRBJ2-7	CASSVAGAHEQYF
TRBV27	TRBJ1-5	CASSPRISGHQPQHF
TRBV4-2	TRBJ2-1	CASSQDNRGGPYNEQFF
TRBV7-9	TRBJ2-5	CASSLTPETQYF
TRBV29-1	TRBJ2-1	CSVEDETVPYNEQFF
TRBV7-9	TRBJ2-1	CASGGEERGEQFF
TRBV6-2/TRBV6-3	TRBJ2-1	CASSSHREYNEQFF
TRBV10-3	TRBJ1-1	CAISEGGPEAFF
TRBV12-3/TRBV12-4	TRBJ2-7	CASSFTVAYEQYF